Given below is one T cell receptor beta chain in context. What it binds is unknown. This sample is part of a study of CD8+ T cells in alopecia areata. Study-wide background: Patients in the treated group were given tofacitinib by mouth, 5 to 10 mg twice a day. Percent affected scalp area, the SALT score, rated treated patients' severity. Points from the study as a whole: A large proportion of expanded lesional clones were detected persisting in scalp and blood during tofacitinib. Whereas mice showed it more clearly, TCR sharing across patients was murkier, possibly because of HLA.

This sample's treatment: oral pan-JAK inhibitor, 5-10 mg twice daily. The V and J ends lost 6 bases and 11 bases respectively, with 19 bases between them. The CDR3 has 12 residues. Looked up from germline, CDR1 is SQVTM and CDR2 is ANQGSEA. Following extraction, RNA underwent reverse transcription to cDNA, which served as the sequencing template. Profiled with immunoSEQ multiplex PCR; TCRdb holds only in-frame clones, not every one. The sample has under 250,000 clones, about 57% seen once; the top ten hold about 1.6%. This chain joins TRBV29-1 and TRBJ1-1; no clear D. The input for sequencing was CD4+ T cells sorted from blood, taken at week 4, from a patient treated with tofacitinib. The sequence was obtained from a human donor with alopecia areata. The CDR3 DNA is TGCAGCGTACCCGGGCAGGCTAAAGCGGCTTTCTTT. Translated, it gives CSVPGQAKAAFF.